Following are 6 T cell receptor beta chains from one sample sequenced in a study of blood T cells in healthy people across ages. Together with a sample-barcoded 5' primer, a J-beta primer mix was included in a second PCR lasting roughly 7 to 11 cycles. TCRdb reprocessed the 5' RACE reads with MiXCR, giving one entry per CDR3 protein. The table lists hundreds of thousands of distinct CDR3 sequences, more than 25% of them singletons. The sample comprised blood. The receptor set was obtained from a woman at least 80 years old in good health.

On this clonotype: A much larger clone sits a single nucleotide away, making a read error possible. V gene TRBV3-1 combines with J gene TRBJ2-3, with 7 bases matching TRBD2. CDR1 is LGHDT and CDR2 is YNNKEL in the germline V gene (reference sequence). The CDR3 has 15 amino acids. The CDR3 nucleotides read TGTGCCGGCAGCCATCGTCGGACTAGGGGAGATACGCAGTATTTT. Amino acid sequence: CAGSHRRTRGDTQYF.

This clonotype was counted ten times or more. The rearrangement links TRBV6-2 or TRBV6-3 to TRBJ2-1; weak D call: TRBD2 (5 bases). Germline CDR1 MNHEY, CDR2 SVGEGT. The CDR3 loop spans 15 amino acids. Trimming pared 4 bases from V and 1 base from J, leaving 11 bases between. In nucleotides, the CDR3 is TGTGCCAGCAGTTCAACTAGTATGTCCTACAATGAGCAGTTCTTC. Translating gives CASSSTSMSYNEQFF.

This clonotype was seen ten or more times. The CDR3 coding sequence is TGCGCCAGCAGCTTGGAGAGTCGGCGCACAGATACGCAGTATTTT. Translation gives CASSLESRRTDTQYF. This rearrangement joins TRBV5-1 to TRBJ2-3; D gene uncertain. The CDR3 runs 15 residues. Germline CDR1 reads SGHRS; CDR2 reads YFSETQ. V shed 0 bases and J shed 1 base, with 9 bases lying between them.

For this clonotype: A much larger clone lies one base from this, so it may be a read error. The rearrangement links TRBV6-2 or TRBV6-3 to TRBJ2-3; TRBD1 matches 10 bases. The CDR3 is 18 amino acids. Losses at the gene ends were 6 bases for V and 5 bases for J; bases not matched to a gene: 17. From germline, CDR1 is MNHEY and CDR2 SVGEGT. CDR3 region: CASSPSWKDRGWLDTQYF. CDR3 nucleotides: TGTGCCAGCAGCCCCTCCTGGAAGGACAGGGGGTGGTTAGATACGCAGTATTTT.

Ten or more counts support this clonotype. The chain has TRBV7-2 and TRBJ2-5; D is unclear. This CDR3 contains 13 residues. Germline V CDR1 and CDR2: SGHTA, FQGNSA. V gave up 5 bases and J gave up 5 bases, with 12 bases separating them. CDR3 DNA sequence: TGTGCCAGCAGCATAGACCCCGGGGAGACCCAGTACTTC. Translation gives CASSIDPGETQYF.

This clonotype showed up just a few times. This chain links TRBV9 with TRBJ2-2; 7 bases line up with TRBD1. CDR1 is SGDLS, CDR2 YYNGEE, per germline. Trimming removed 2 bases from V and 4 bases from J; junction bases left unmatched: 8. This CDR3 region has 16 residues. The CDR3 region has the DNA TGTGCCAGCAGCGTCACGACAGGGTGGGGCACCGGGGAGCTGTTTTTT. Translating gives CASSVTTGWGTGELFF.